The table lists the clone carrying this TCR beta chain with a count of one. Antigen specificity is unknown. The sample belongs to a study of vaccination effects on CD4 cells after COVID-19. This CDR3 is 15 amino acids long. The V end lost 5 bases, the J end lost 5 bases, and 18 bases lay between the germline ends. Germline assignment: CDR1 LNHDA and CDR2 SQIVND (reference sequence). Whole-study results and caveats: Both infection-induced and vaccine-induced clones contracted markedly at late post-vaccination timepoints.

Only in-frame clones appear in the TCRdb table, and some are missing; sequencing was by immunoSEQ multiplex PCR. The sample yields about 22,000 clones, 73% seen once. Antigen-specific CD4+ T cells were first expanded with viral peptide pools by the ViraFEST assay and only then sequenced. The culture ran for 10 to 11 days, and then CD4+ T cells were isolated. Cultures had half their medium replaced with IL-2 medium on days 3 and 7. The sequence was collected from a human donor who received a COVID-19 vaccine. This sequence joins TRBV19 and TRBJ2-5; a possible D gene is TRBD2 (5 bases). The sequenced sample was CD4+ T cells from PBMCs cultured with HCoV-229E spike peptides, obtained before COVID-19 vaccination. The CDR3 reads CASSPGLNPVETQYF. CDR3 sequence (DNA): TGTGCCAGTAGTCCCGGACTCAACCCGGTGGAGACCCAGTACTTC.